This T cell receptor beta chain is from a study of blood T cell repertoires in COVID-19 (TCRdb year 2020). With respect to the entire study: Samples from collaborators originated in the United States, Italy and Spain and spanned both the acute and convalescent phases of COVID-19. The prospective study material was composed of cDNA or gDNA derived from T cells, B-cell-depleted T cells, or PBMCs. Where HLA class I and class II types were available, the types were taken from metadata supplied by the sample provider, not from assay-based typing. The samples were drawn from the first 160 participants of the ongoing ImmuneRACE study and from 1,200 or so subjects provided by 6 global collaborators. A de-identified subject ID, COVID-19 status, age in years and sex were almost always included in the sample metadata. Subjects who had been exposed to COVID-19, were actively infected with it, or had recovered from it provided the deeply sampled blood TCRbeta repertoires that made up the dataset. The repertoires were released in a freely available public database intended as a resource for research on the immune response to SARS-CoV-2. The paper's findings and limits, for the study overall: The amount of clinical and demographic metadata varied by source and participant and was provided uncurated.

Trimming accounts for 10 bases at V and 6 bases at J, while the number of junction bases matched to no gene is 7. From the cysteine through the phenylalanine, the CDR3 covers 13 amino acids. The CDR3 DNA has 39 bases and is translated from base 1. Via the germline V gene, CDR1 is ENHRY and CDR2 SYGVKD. A word on this clone: Its antigen remains undetermined. No base quality information exists; no much larger clone differs at one position.

TCRbeta CDR3 regions were amplified from genomic DNA using the immunoSEQ Assay, a bias-controlled multiplex PCR. From the authors' description of their analysis: Nucleated cell counts per sample were estimated from amplification of reference gene primers within the assay. To quantify the absolute abundance of each unique TCRbeta CDR3 rearrangement, sequence reads were collapsed and filtered. For each sample, productive Simpson clonality was calculated as the square root of Simpson's diversity index over productive rearrangements. The clones in this table, taken by TCRdb from immuneACCESS, are in-frame only. Not every clone is retained; where verified, under half of the shortfall comes from an unresolved V gene, and the cause of the rest is unknown. That table gives V, J and clone size, and the DNA gave D and trimming. Within this sample are approximately 110,000 clones, with about 86% of them counted one time only. 0.88% of the sample is held by the ten biggest clonotypes.

The collaborating institutions used their own protocols to collect whole blood in K2EDTA tubes. Collaborator samples were shipped for TCRbeta analysis as frozen whole blood, isolated PBMCs, or DNA extracted from either sample type. The chain was built from TRBV10-3 and TRBJ2-1; TRBD2 aligns with 9 central bases. The TCR originated in a woman in her forties or fifties with active or convalescent COVID-19. The sample taken for sequencing was peripheral blood. The CDR3 sequence is CATYGGRGNEQFF. In nucleotides, the sequence is TGTGCCACCTACGGCGGGAGGGGCAATGAGCAGTTCTTC.